The next 12 T cell receptor beta chains were all read from a single sample in a study of blood T cell repertoires in COVID-19. Profiled with immunoSEQ multiplex PCR; TCRdb holds only in-frame clones, not every one. This sample has under 65,000 clones, with 91% found just once. Sequencing used peripheral blood. The receptors shown here come from a man aged 45-60 years with acute or convalescent COVID-19.

This rearrangement joins TRBV5-4 to TRBJ1-3; D uncertain. Trimming cost V 3 bases and J 0 bases, with 7 bases left between them. Looked up from germline, CDR1 is SGHNT and CDR2 is YYREEE (reference sequence). This CDR3 is 14 amino acids long. CDR3 coding DNA: TGTGCCAGCAGCTCGCAGTCCTCTGGAAACACCATATATTTT. Its translation is CASSSQSSGNTIYF.

In this sample, this clone turned up once. V gene TRBV21-1 combines with J gene TRBJ2-6; TRBD2 is the table's D call and was not checked against the DNA. TRBV21-1 is a listed pseudogene. The CDR3 totals 18 residues. Here the CDR3 DNA reads TGTGCCAGCAGCAAAACCTCCGGGAGGGGTTCTGGGGCCAACGTCCTGACTTTC. Translation: CASSKTSGRGSGANVLTF.

This clone was seen a single time. The chain couples TRBV2 to TRBJ2-7; D is unresolved. The CDR3 spans 14 residues. V was cut by 8 bases and J by 2 bases, with 16 bases left in between. Germline CDR1 SNHLY, CDR2 FYNNEI. The CDR3 region has the DNA TGTGCCAGCGAAACCCCAGATAATCCCTACGAGCAGTACTTC. Protein: CASETPDNPYEQYF.

Notes on this clone: At one end the junction does not follow the germline gene, possibly because of a read error. CDR3 loop: CASSTSDYYGYTF. CDR3 sequence (DNA): TGTGCCAGCAGCACCAGTGACTACTATGGATACACCTTC. The chain recombines TRBV7-9 with TRBJ1-2; no firm D call. This CDR3 region has 13 residues. The germline V gene has CDR1 SEHNR and CDR2 FQNEAQ (reference sequence).

The chain is built from TRBV28 and TRBJ2-7; 10 positions match TRBD1. CDR3 size: 16 residues. V was clipped by 5 bases and J by 4 bases; unmatched bases: 11. The germline V gene has CDR1 MDHEN and CDR2 SYDVKM. The CDR3: CASSPEGQGKWYEQYF. The CDR3 DNA follows: TGTGCCAGCAGTCCCGAGGGACAGGGGAAGTGGTACGAGCAGTACTTC.

The chain uses TRBV2 and TRBJ1-3, with a weak D call TRBD1 (6 bases). Germline loops: CDR1 SNHLY, CDR2 FYNNEI. V was cut by 9 bases and J by 2 bases, with 14 bases left in between. This CDR3 is built from 14 residues. This CDR3 is CASSSTGTGNTIYF. As DNA, the CDR3 is TGTGCCAGTAGTAGTACAGGGACTGGAAACACCATATATTTT.

The chain combines TRBV6-5 with TRBJ2-7, with D perhaps TRBD1 (6 bases). The germline CDR1 and CDR2 sequences are MNHEY and SVGAGI. The CDR3 sequence is 15 residues long. V gave up 4 bases and J gave up 1 base, with 14 bases separating them. CDR3 loop: CASSSRQGLSYEQYF. The CDR3 DNA reads TGTGCCAGCAGTTCACGTCAGGGGTTGTCCTACGAGCAGTACTTC.

The chain employs TRBV19 and TRBJ1-3; 7 nucleotides match TRBD1. Germline trimming cut 3 bases from V and 3 bases from J; bases unmatched to any gene: 5. CDR1 and CDR2 (germline): LNHDA, SQIVND (reference sequence). This CDR3 contains 15 residues. The CDR3 region has the DNA TGTGCCAGTAGTATCCAGGGGGAGGTTGGAAACACCATATATTTT. Amino acids: CASSIQGEVGNTIYF.

The chain combines TRBV2 with TRBJ2-3; 12 positions agree with TRBD1. CDR1 and CDR2 from the germline V gene are SNHLY and FYNNEI. The trim removed 5 bases at V and 8 bases at J, leaving 11 bases unmatched. The CDR3 has 16 residues. Written as DNA, the CDR3 is TGTGCCAGCAGTCCGTCGGGACAGGGGGCTTTTGTTACGCAGTATTTT. This sequence encodes CASSPSGQGAFVTQYF.

The chain joins TRBV6-5 to TRBJ1-1, with a tentative D call TRBD1 (6 bases). In germline, CDR1 is MNHEY, CDR2 SVGAGI. The CDR3 covers 15 residues. The V end was cut by 4 bases, the J end by 0 bases, with 12 bases between. The CDR3: CASSLDSHMNTEAFF. The CDR3, as DNA: TGTGCCAGCAGTTTGGACAGCCACATGAACACTGAAGCTTTCTTT.

This chain links TRBV6-5 with TRBJ2-7; 7 bases are shared with TRBD1. The CDR3 extends over 14 amino acids. The germline CDR1 and CDR2 sequences are MNHEY and SVGAGI. V lost 1 base to trimming and J lost 3 bases; unmatched junction nucleotides: 3. This chain's CDR3 is CASSYLGGIYEQYF. DNA of the CDR3: TGTGCCAGCAGTTACTTAGGGGGCATCTACGAGCAGTACTTC.

This chain connects TRBV24-1 to TRBJ2-1; 8 bases align to TRBD2. The J segment lost 0 bases and the V segment lost 5 bases, leaving 5 bases of the junction unmatched. The V gene's germline CDR1 is KGHDR and CDR2 SFDVKD. There are 16 residues in the CDR3. CDR3 amino acids: CATSVAGGASYNEQFF. The CDR3 DNA reads as TGTGCCACCAGTGTTGCGGGGGGCGCCTCCTACAATGAGCAGTTCTTC.